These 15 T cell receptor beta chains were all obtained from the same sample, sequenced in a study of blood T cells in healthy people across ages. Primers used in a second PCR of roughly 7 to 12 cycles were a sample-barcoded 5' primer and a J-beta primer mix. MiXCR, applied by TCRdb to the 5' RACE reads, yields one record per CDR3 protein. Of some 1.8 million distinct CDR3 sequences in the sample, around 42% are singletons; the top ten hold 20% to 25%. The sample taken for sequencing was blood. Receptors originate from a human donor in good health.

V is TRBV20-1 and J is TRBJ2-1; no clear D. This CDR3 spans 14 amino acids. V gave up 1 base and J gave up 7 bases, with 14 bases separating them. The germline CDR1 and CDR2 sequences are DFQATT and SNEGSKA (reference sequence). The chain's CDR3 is CSARGPQHGNEQFF. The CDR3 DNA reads TGCAGTGCTAGAGGCCCCCAGCACGGTAATGAGCAGTTCTTC.

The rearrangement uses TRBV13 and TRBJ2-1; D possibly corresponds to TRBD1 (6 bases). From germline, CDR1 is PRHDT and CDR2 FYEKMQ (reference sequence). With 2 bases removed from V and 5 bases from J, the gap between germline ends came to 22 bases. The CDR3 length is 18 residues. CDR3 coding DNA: TGTGCCAGCAGCTTATTGTTTCGGCGGGCAGGGGACCACAATGAGCAGTTCTTC. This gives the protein CASSLLFRRAGDHNEQFF. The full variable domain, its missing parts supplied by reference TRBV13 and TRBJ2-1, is AAGVIQSPRHLIKEKRETATLKCYPIPRHDTVYWYQQGPGQDPQFLISFYEKMQSDKGSIPDRFSAQQFSDYHSELNMSSLELGDSALYFCASSLLFRRAGDHNEQFFGPGTRLTVL.

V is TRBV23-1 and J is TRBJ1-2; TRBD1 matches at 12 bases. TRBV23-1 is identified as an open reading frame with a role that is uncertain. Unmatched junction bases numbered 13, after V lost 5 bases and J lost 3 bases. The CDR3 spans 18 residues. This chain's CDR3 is CASSSKNRDRGQDYGYTF. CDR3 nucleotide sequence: TGCGCCAGCAGTTCGAAGAACCGGGACAGGGGGCAAGACTATGGCTACACCTTC.

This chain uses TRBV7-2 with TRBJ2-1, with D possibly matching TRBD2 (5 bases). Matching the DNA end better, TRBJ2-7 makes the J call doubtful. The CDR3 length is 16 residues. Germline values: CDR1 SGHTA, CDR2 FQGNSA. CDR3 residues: CASSLGLRRTGREQYF. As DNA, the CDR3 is TGTGCCAGCAGCTTGGGTCTCCGCCGGACTGGTCGAGAGCAGTACTTC.

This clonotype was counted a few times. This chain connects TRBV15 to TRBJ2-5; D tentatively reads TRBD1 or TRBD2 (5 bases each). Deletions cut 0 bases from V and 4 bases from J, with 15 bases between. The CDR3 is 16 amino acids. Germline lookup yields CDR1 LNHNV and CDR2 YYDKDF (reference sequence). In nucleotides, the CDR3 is TGTGCCACCAGCAGAGATACAGGTCGGGACGGAGAGACCCAGTACTTC. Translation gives CATSRDTGRDGETQYF.

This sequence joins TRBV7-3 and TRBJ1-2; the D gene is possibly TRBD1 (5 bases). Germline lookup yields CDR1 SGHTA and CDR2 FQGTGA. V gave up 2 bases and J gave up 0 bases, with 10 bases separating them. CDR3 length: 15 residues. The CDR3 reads CASSLLPGPNYGYTF. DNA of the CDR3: TGTGCCAGCAGCTTATTGCCAGGGCCTAACTATGGCTACACCTTC.

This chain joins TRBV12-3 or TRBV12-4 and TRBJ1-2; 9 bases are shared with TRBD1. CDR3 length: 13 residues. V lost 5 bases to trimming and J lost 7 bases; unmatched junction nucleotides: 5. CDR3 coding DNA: TGTGCCAGCAGTAAAGGGACAGGGAGTGGCTACACCTTC. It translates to CASSKGTGSGYTF.

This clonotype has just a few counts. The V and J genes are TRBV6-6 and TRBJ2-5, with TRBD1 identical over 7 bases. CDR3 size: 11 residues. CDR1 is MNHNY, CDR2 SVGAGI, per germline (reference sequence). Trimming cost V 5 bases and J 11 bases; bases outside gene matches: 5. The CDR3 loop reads CASSRDSEQYF. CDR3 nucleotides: TGTGCCAGCAGTCGGGACAGCGAACAGTACTTC.

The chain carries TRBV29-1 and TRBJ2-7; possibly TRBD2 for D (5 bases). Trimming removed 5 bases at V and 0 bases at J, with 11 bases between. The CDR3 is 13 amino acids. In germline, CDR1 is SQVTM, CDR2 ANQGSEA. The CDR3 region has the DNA TGCAGCGTTCGCGGGTTGTACTCCTACGAGCAGTACTTC. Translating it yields CSVRGLYSYEQYF.

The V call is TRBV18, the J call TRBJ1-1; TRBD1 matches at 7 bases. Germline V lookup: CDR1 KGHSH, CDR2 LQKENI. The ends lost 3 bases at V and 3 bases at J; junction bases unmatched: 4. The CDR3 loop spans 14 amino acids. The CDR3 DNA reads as TGTGCCAGCTCACCGACAGGGATGGACACTGAAGCTTTCTTT. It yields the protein CASSPTGMDTEAFF.

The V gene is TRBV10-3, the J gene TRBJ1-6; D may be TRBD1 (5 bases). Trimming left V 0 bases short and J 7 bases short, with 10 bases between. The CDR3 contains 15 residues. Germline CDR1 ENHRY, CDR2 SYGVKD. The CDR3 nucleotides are TGTGCCATCAGTGAGTCGCCCAGGGCAAATTCACCCCTCCACTTT. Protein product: CAISESPRANSPLHF.

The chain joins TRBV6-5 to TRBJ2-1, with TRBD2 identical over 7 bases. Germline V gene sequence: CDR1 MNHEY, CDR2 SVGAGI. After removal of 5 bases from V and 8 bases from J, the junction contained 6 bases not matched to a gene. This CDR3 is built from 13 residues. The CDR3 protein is CASSHGGSYEQFF. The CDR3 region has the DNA TGTGCCAGCAGTCACGGGGGGTCCTATGAGCAGTTCTTC.

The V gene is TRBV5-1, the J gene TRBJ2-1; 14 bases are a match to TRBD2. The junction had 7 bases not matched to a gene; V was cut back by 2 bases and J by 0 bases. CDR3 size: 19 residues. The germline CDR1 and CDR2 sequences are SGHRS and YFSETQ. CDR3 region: CASSLTGTSGGLSYNEQFF. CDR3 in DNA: TGCGCCAGCAGCTTAACCGGGACTAGCGGGGGTCTCTCCTACAATGAGCAGTTCTTC. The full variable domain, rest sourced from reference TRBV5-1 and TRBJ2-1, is KAGVTQTPRYLIKTRGQQVTLSCSPISGHRSVSWYQQTPGQGLQFLFEYFSETQRNKGNFPGRFSGRQFSNSRSEMNVSTLELGDSALYLCASSLTGTSGGLSYNEQFFGPGTRLTVL.

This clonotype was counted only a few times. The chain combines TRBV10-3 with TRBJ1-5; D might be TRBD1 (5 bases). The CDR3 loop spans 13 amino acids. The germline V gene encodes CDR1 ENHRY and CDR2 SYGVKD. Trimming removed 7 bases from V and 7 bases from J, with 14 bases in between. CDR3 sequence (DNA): TGTGCCATCACAGACAGAGGCGACCAGCCCCAGCATTTT. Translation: CAITDRGDQPQHF.

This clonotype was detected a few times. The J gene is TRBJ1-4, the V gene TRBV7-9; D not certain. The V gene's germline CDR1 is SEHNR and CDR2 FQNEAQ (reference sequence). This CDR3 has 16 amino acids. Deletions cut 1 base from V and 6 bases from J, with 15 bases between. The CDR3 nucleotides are TGTGCCAGCAGCTTAGGGAAGTCAGAGCGGGATGAAAAACTGTTTTTT. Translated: CASSLGKSERDEKLFF.